There are many counts of the clone carrying this TCR beta chain. The target antigen is unknown. The CDR3 totals 14 residues. Trimming removed 6 bases from V and 4 bases from J; junction bases left unmatched: 4. Germline loops: CDR1 SEHNR, CDR2 FQNEAQ (reference sequence). This sample stems from a study of T-cell memory formation after mild COVID-19. Study details: For the most part, TCR clusters were specific to one donor. Overall study findings and caveats: The main location of contracting CD4+ clones was CM and EM, and that of contracting CD8+ clones was EMRA.

Constant-segment primers were used for 5'RACE, and the resulting TCR alpha and TCR beta cDNA libraries carried sample barcodes and UMIs. TCRdb re-called the 5' RACE reads through MiXCR, storing one row per CDR3 protein. The sample consists of around 130,000 distinct CDR3 sequences, approximately 6.3% of them appearing once. The specimen was PBMCs or a T cell subset sorted from them (not recorded which). V and J are TRBV7-9 and TRBJ1-4, with 8 bases identical to TRBD1. This clonotype was obtained from an adult woman who had mild COVID-19 (a few samples of this study predate the infection). Cell type and time point are not known. CDR3 in amino acids: CASRGDRNNEKLFF. CDR3 DNA sequence: TGTGCCAGCAGGGGGGACAGGAATAATGAAAAACTGTTTTTT.